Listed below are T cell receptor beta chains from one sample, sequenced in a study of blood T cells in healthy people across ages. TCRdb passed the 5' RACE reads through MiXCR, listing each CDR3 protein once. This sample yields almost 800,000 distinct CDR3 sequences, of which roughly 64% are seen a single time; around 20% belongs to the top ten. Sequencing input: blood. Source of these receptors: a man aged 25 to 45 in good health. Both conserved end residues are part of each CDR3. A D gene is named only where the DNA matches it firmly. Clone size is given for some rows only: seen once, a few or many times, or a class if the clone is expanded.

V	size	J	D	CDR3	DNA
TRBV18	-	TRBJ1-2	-	CASSPPGTYYGYTF	TGTGCCAGCTCACCACCCGGGACATACTATGGCTACACCTTC
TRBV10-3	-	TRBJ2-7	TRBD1	CAITPGQAYEQYF	TGTGCCATCACCCCCGGACAGGCTTACGAGCAGTACTTC
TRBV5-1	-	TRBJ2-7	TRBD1	CASSLANRGHEQYF	TGCGCCAGCAGCTTGGCTAACAGGGGACACGAGCAGTACTTC
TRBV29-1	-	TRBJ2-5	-	CSVGTTGSETQYF	TGCAGCGTTGGAACCACAGGGTCAGAGACCCAGTACTTC
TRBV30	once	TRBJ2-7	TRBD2	CAWASGGSYEQYF	TGTGCCTGGGCCTCGGGAGGCTCCTACGAGCAGTACTTC
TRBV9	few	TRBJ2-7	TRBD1	CASSVGPWDRGTYEQYF	TGTGCCAGCAGTGTGGGCCCTTGGGACAGGGGAACCTACGAGCAGTACTTC
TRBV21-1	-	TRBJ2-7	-	CASSKFQGRCYEQYF	TGTGCCAGCAGCAAATTCCAGGGACGGTGCTACGAGCAGTACTTC
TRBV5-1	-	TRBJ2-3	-	CASNQGTTDTQYF	TGCGCCAGCAACCAGGGTACGACAGATACGCAGTATTTT
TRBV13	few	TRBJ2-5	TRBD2	CASSTGGGRYETQYF	TGTGCCAGCAGCACCGGCGGGGGGCGGTACGAGACCCAGTACTTC
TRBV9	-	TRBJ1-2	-	CASSYTADYGYTF	TGTGCCAGCAGTTATACAGCTGACTATGGCTACACCTTC
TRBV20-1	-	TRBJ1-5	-	CSARPGGQNQPQHF	TGCAGTGCTAGGCCCGGGGGGCAGAATCAGCCCCAGCATTTT
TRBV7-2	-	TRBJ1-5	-	CASSYDYYSNQPQHF	TGTGCCAGCAGCTACGATTACTATAGCAATCAGCCCCAGCATTTT
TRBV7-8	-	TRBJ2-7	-	CASSLEVSQYF	TGTGCCAGCAGCTTAGAGGTGTCCCAGTACTTC
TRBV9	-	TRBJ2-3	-	CASSALRTDTQYF	TGTGCCAGCAGCGCCTTGCGCACAGATACGCAGTATTTT
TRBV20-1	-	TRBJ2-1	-	CSATSGALYNEQFF	TGCAGTGCTACGTCGGGAGCCCTCTACAATGAGCAGTTCTTC
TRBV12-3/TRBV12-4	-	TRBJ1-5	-	CASSAGGDGPNQPQHF	TGTGCCAGCAGCGCGGGGGGGGATGGGCCCAATCAGCCCCAGCATTTT
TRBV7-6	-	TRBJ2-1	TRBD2	CAVERESYNEQFF	TGTGCCGTCGAGCGGGAGTCCTACAATGAGCAGTTCTTC
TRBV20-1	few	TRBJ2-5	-	CSARSEETQYF	TGCAGTGCTAGGTCAGAAGAGACCCAGTACTTC
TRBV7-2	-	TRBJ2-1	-	CASSSPQGLLYEQFF	TGTGCCAGCAGCTCGCCTCAGGGGCTTCTTTATGAGCAGTTCTTC
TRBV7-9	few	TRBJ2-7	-	CASSLAGNNEQYF	TGTGCCAGCAGCTTAGCAGGAAATAACGAGCAGTACTTC
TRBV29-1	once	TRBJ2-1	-	CSVGDAGNNEQFF	TGCAGCGTGGGGGACGCCGGAAACAATGAGCAGTTCTTC
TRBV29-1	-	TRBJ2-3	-	CSVALRRPGRDTQYF	TGCAGCGTTGCCCTCAGGCGCCCGGGGCGCGATACGCAGTATTTT